This T cell receptor beta chain stems from a study of blood T cell repertoires in COVID-19 (TCRdb year 2020). About the investigation overall: Collaborator samples came from the United States, Italy and Spain and covered acute and convalescent phases of COVID-19. The material from the prospective study consisted of cDNA or gDNA derived from T cells, B-cell-depleted T cells, or PBMCs. Deeply sampled blood TCRbeta repertoires from subjects exposed to, actively infected with, or recovered from COVID-19 were included in the dataset. The repertoires were released in a freely available public database intended as a resource for research on the immune response to SARS-CoV-2. Samples came from the ongoing ImmuneRACE study (first 160 participants) plus 1,254 subjects from 6 global collaborators. The sample metadata nearly always contained a de-identified subject ID, COVID-19 status, age in years and sex. HLA class I and class II types, where available, came from metadata supplied by the sample provider rather than from assay-based typing. The full study reports these points: The amount of clinical and demographic metadata varied by source and participant and was provided uncurated.

TCRbeta CDR3 regions were amplified from genomic DNA by means of the immunoSEQ Assay, a bias-controlled multiplex PCR. Turning to the authors' computational methods: Nucleated cell counts per sample were estimated from amplification of reference gene primers within the assay. To quantify the absolute abundance of each unique TCRbeta CDR3 rearrangement, sequence reads were collapsed and filtered. Productive Simpson clonality was computed per sample as the square root of Simpson's diversity index over productive rearrangements. TCRdb re-hosts the immuneACCESS table, in-frame sequences only. Its copies lack some clones; in the studies checked, an unresolved V gene accounts for under half of them, and the cause for the rest is not known. V, J and clone size derive from that table, while D and trimming were established from the DNA sequence. In all, the sample holds 250,000 to 300,000 clones, and roughly 88% of those were seen once. The ten biggest clones cover under 0.95% of the sample.

For CDR1 and CDR2, the germline V gene lists SQVTM and ANQGSEA. The CDR3 starts with the cysteine, ends with the phenylalanine, and has 13 residues. The kept DNA is CDR3 alone, 39 bases in frame from the first base. V and J lose 6 bases and 7 bases, and a span of 16 bases separates them. Comments on this clone: Its antigen target is currently unknown. Nothing much larger sits one base from this clone, and base qualities are not available.

The collaborating institutions used their own protocols to collect whole blood in K2EDTA tubes. For TCRbeta analysis, collaborators shipped samples in one of three forms: frozen whole blood, isolated PBMCs, or DNA extracted from either of those sample types. The clonotype was recovered from a woman aged 25-40 years with acute or convalescent COVID-19. The sequence links TRBV29-1 to TRBJ1-5; the D gene cannot be resolved reliably. The sample was peripheral blood. Read as DNA, the sequence is TGCAGCGTAATGACGGCTCCGGGGCAGCCCCAGCATTTT. It translates as CSVMTAPGQPQHF. Supplemented by the reference TRBV29-1 and TRBJ1-5 proteins around the CDR3, the complete variable domain is SAVISQKPSRDICQRGTSLTIQCQVDSQVTMMFWYRQQPGQSLTLIATANQGSEATYESGFVIDKFPISRPNLTFSTLTVSNMSPEDSSIYLCSVMTAPGQPQHFGDGTRLSIL.